The clone carrying this T cell receptor beta chain was recorded only once. The entry originates in a study of blood T cell repertoires in COVID-19. About the research overall: Acute and convalescent COVID-19 specimens originated in the United States, Italy and Spain. Nucleic acid was either cDNA or gDNA, and it came from T cells, B-cell-depleted T cells, or PBMCs.

The length of the CDR3 is 14 residues. V dropped 7 bases and J dropped 10 bases, with 22 bases sitting between them. Germline V gene sequence: CDR1 LNHDA, CDR2 SQIVND (reference sequence). Per the original methods: Amplification from reference gene primers served as the basis for estimated nucleated cell counts. The protocol was immunoSEQ multiplex PCR, while the TCRdb copy is restricted to in-frame clones and leaves out a portion. V and J calls and clone size are as listed in that table; D and trimming were resolved from the DNA. The sample holds fewer than 200,000 clones, around 85% seen once. The chain recombines TRBV19 with TRBJ1-2; tentative D call: TRBD1 (5 bases). The sequence was obtained from a man aged 55-75 years who had recovered from COVID-19. Sequencing was carried out using peripheral blood. CDR3 bases: TGTGCCAGTACCCCGGACGGGAGCCCAGGGTTCTACACCTTC. Its protein is CASTPDGSPGFYTF.